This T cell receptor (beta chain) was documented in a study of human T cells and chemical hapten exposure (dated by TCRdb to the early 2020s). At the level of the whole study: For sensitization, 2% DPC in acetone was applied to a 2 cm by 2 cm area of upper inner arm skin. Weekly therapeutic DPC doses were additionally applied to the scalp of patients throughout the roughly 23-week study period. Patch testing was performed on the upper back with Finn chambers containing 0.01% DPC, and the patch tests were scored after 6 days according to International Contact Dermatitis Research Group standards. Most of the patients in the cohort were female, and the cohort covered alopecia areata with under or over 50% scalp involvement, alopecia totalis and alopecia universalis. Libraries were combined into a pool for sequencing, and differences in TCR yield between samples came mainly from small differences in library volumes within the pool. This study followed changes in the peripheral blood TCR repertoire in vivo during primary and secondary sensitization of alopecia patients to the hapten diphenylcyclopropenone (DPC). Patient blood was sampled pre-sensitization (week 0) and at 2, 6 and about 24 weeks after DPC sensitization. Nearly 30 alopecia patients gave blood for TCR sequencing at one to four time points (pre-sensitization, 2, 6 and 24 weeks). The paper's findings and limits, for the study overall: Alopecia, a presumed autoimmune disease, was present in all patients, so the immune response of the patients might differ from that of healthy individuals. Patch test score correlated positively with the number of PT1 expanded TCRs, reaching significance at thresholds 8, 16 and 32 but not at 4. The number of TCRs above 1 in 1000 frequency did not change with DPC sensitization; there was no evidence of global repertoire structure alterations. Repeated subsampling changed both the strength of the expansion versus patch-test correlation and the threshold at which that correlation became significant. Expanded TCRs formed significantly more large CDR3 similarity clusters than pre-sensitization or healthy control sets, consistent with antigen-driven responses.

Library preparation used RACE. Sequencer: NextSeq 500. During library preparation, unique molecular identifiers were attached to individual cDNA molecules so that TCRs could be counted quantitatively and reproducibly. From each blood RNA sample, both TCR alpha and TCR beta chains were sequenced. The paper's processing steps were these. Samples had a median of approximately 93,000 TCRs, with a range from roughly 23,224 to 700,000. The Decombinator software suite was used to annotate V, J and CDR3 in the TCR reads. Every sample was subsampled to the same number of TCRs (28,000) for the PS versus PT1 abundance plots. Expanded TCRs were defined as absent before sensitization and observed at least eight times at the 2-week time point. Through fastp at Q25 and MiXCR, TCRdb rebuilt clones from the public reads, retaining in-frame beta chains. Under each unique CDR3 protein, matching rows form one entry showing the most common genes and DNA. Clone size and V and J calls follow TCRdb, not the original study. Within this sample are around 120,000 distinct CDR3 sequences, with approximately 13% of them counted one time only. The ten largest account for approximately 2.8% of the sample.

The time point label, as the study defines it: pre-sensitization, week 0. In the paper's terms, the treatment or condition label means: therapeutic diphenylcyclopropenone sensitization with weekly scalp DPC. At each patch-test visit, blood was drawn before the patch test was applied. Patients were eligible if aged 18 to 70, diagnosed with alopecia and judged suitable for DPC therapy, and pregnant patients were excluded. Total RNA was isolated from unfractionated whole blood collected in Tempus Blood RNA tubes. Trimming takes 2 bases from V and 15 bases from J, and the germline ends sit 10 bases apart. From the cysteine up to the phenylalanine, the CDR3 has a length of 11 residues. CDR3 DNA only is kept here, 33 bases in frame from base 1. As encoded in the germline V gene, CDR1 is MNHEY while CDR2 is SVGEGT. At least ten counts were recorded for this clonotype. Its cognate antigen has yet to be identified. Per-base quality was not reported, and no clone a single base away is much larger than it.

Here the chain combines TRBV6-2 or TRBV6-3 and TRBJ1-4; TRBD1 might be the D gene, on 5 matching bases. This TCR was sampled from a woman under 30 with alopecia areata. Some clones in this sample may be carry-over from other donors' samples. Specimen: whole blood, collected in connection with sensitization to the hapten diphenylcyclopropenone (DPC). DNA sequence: TGTGCCAGCAGTTACGGGCCAGGGATGTTTTTT. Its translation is CASSYGPGMFF.